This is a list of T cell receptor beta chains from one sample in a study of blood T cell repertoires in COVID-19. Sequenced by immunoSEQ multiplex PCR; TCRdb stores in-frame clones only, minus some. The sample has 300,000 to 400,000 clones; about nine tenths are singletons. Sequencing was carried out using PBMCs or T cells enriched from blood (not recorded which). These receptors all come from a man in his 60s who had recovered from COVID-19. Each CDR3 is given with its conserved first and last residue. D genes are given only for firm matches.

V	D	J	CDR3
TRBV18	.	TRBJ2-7	CASSPQTGQPVAGEQYF
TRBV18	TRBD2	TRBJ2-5	CASSPTGVLAGYETQYF
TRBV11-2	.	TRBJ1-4	CASSLVVGGWEKLFF
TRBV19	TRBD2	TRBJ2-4	CASRDYRKNIQYF
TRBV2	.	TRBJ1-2	CASSEAGRNYGYTF
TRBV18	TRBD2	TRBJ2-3	CASSLLAGTDTQYF
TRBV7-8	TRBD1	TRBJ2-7	CASSFSRGQGAYEQYF
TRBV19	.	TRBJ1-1	CASSIVRAGRTEAFF
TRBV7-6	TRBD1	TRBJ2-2	CASSLGGQRNTGELFF
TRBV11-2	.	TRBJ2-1	CASSYIPKDYSHNEQFF
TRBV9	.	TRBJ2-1	CASSPRWAGSYNEQFF
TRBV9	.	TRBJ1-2	CASSGTSEGTLNYGYTF
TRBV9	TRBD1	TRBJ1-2	CASSPEGQGFYGYTF
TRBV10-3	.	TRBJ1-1	CAISDVEVSEAFF
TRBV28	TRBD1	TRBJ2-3	CASTQGAGGDKYF
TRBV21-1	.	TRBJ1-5	CASSKATGSAQPQHF
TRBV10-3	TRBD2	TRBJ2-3	CAINSGGASTDTQYF
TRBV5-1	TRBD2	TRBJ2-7	CASSLAGVTYEQYF
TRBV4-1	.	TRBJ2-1	CASSQGSDYNEQFF
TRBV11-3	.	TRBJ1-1	CASSADRYGEAFF
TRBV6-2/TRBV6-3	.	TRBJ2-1	CASSLGVNEQFF
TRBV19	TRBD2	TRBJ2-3	CASSIRGLATSTAYTDTQYF
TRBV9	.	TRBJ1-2	CASSVDGAAYGYTF
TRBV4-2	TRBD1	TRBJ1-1	CASSQEQTGVEAFF
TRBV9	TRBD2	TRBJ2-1	CASSASGRSPNEQFF
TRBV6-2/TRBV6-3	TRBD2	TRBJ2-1	CASSGGGAGYNEQFF
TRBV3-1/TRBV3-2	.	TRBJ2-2	CASSPRLLTPGELFF
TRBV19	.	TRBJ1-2	CASSISALGGYTF
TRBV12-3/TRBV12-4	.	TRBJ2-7	CASSPAYEQYF
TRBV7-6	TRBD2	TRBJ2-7	CASSTGTSGSKGIYEQYF
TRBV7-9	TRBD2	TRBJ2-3	CASRPQRGAPFRTDTQYF
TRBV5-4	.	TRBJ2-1	CASTIQGGTLYNEQFF
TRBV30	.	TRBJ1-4	CAWSGQSRLREKLFF
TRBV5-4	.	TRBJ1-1	CASSSGPAGDTEAFF
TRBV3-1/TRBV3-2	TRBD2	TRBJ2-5	CASSLYGTSGSLETQYF